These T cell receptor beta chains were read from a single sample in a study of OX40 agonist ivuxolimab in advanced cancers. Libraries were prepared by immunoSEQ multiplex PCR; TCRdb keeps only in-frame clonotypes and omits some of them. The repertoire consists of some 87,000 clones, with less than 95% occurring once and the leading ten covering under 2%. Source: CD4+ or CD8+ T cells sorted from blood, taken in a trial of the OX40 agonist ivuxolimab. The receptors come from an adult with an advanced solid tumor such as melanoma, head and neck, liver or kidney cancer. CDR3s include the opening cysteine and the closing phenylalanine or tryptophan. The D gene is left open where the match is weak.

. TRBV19 CASSIGGSRGRTEAFF
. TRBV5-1 CASSLNSETQYF
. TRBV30 CAWSTPGARETQYF
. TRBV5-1 CASSLDSPSSGNTIYF
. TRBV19 CASSIRYGGPPSTDTQYF
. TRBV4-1 CASSQAPQNVEQFF
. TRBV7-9 CASSFIGHEQYF
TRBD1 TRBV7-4 CASSSDRDSYEQYF
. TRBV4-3 CASSQDGRLSNEQFF
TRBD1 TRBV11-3 CASSLGGQGANEQFF
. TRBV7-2 CASSLETSQFF
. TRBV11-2 CASSLESGKLFF
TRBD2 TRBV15 CATSRDLAGFYNEQFF
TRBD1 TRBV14 CASSHGTGTTEAFF
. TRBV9 CASRAGADTQYF
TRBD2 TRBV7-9 CASSFPSGRVQETQYF
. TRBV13 CASSAGRGSYGYTF
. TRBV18 CASSLLGGADNEQFF
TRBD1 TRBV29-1 CSVAGRGDRVREQYF
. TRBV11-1 CASSRDPGSYGYTF
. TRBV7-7 CASSLAVGTEAFF
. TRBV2 CASSGLRGPYEQYF
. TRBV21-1 CASSKGTGWLYEQYF